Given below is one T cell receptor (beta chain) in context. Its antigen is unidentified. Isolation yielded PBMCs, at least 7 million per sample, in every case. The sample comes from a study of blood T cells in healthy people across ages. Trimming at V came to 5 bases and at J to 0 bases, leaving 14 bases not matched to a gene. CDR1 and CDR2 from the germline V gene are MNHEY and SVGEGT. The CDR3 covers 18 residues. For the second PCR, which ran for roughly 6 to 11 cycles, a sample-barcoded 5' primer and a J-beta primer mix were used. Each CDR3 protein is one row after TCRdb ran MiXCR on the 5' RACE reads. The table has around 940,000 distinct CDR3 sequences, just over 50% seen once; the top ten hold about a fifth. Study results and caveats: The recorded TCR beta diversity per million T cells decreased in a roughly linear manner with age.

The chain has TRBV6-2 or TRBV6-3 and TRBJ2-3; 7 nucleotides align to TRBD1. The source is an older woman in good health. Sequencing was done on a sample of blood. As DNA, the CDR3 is TGTGCCAGCAGTGCCCGGGACAGATACGTTACTAGCACAGATACGCAGTATTTT. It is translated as CASSARDRYVTSTDTQYF.